Here is one TCR beta chain with its context. The table came from immunoSEQ multiplex PCR; TCRdb's copy has only in-frame clones and leaves some out. Of just under 150,000 clones in the sample, roughly 89% are singletons; the top ten hold about 1.5%. Germline V gives CDR1 SEHNR, CDR2 FQNEAQ (reference sequence). The CDR3 consists of 14 residues. V lost 2 bases, J lost 3 bases, and 10 bases lay in between. This entry belongs to a study of blood T cell repertoires in COVID-19. About the research overall: Sources were T cells, B-cell-depleted T cells, or PBMCs; the material itself was cDNA or gDNA.

The material sequenced was peripheral blood. This chain links TRBV7-9 with TRBJ1-1; tentative D call: TRBD1 (5 bases). This TCR was recovered from a human donor in a cohort sampled during active COVID-19. The CDR3 reads CASSLRQGDTEAFF. CDR3 DNA sequence: TGTGCCAGCAGCTTACGCCAGGGTGACACTGAAGCTTTCTTT.